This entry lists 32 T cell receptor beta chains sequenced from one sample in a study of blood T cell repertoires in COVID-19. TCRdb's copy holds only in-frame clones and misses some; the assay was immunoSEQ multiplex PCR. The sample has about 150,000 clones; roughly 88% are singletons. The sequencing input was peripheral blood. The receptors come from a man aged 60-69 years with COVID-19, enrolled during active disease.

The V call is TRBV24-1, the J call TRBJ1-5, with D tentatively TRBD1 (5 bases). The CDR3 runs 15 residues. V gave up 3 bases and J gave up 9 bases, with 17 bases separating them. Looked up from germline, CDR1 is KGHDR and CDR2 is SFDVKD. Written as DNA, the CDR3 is TGTGCCACCAGTGATCGGGGGACGGTGGGACTGCCCCAGCATTTT. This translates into CATSDRGTVGLPQHF.

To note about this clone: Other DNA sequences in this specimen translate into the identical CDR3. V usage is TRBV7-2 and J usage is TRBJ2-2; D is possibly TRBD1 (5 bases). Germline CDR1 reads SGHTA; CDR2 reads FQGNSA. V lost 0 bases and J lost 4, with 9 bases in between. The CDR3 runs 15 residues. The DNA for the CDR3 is TGTGCCAGCAGCTTAGCTGGTCAGGGCACCGGGGAGCTGTTTTTT. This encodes CASSLAGQGTGELFF.

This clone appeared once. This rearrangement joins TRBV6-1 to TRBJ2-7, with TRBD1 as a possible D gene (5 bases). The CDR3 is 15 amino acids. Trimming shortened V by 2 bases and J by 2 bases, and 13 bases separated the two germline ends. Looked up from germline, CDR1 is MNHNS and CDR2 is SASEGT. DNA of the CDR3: TGTGCCAGCAGTGAACTATTGCAGGGCACCTACGAGCAGTACTTC. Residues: CASSELLQGTYEQYF.

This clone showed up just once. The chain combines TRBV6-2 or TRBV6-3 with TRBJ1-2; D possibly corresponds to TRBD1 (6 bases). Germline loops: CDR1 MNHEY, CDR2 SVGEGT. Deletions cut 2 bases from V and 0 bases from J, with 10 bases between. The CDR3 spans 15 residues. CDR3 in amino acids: CASSYQGYPNYGYTF. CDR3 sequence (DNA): TGTGCCAGCAGTTACCAGGGGTACCCTAACTATGGCTACACCTTC.

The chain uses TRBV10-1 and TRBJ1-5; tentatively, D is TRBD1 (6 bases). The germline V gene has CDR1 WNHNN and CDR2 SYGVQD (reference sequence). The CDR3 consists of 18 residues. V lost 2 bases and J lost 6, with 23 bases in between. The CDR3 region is CASSERGYVTTPVQPQHF. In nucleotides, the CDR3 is TGCGCCAGCAGTGAGAGGGGGTATGTAACCACTCCTGTTCAGCCCCAGCATTTT.

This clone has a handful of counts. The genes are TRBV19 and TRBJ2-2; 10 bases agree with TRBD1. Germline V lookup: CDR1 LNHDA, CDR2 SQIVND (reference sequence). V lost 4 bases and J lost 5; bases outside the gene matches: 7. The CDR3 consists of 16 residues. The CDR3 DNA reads TGTGCCAGTAGTAAGGGACAGGGGAGGGAAACCGGGGAGCTGTTTTTT. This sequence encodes CASSKGQGRETGELFF.

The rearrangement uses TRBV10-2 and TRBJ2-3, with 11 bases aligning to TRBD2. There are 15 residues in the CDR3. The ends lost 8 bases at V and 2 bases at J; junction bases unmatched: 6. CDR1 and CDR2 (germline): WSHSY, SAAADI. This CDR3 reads CASSRTSGYTDTQYF. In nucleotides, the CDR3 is TGCGCCAGCTCCCGGACTAGCGGGTACACAGATACGCAGTATTTT.

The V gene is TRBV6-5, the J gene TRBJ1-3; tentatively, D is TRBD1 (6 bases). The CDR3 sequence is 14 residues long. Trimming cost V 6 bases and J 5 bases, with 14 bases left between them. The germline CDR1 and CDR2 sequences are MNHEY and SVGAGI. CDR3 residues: CASSGGQGRNTIYF. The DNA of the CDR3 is TGTGCCAGCAGCGGGGGGCAGGGACGAAACACCATATATTTT.

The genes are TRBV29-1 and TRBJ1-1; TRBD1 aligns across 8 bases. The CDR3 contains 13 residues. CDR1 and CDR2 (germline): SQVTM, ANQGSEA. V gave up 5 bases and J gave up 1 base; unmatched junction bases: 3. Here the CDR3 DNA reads TGCAGCGTTTGGACAGGGCGGAACACTGAAGCTTTCTTT. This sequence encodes CSVWTGRNTEAFF.

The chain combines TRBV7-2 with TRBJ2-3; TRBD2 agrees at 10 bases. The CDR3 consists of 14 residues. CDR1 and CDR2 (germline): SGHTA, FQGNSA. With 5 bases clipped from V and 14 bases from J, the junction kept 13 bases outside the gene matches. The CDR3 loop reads CASSPQAGGPMGYF. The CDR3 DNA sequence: TGTGCCAGCAGCCCCCAAGCGGGAGGGCCAATGGGGTATTTT.

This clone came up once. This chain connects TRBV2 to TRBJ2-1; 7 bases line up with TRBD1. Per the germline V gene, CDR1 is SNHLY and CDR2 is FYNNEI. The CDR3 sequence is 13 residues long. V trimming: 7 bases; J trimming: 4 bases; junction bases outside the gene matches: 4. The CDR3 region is CASTGTEYNEQFF. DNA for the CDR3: TGTGCCAGCACTGGGACAGAGTACAATGAGCAGTTCTTC.

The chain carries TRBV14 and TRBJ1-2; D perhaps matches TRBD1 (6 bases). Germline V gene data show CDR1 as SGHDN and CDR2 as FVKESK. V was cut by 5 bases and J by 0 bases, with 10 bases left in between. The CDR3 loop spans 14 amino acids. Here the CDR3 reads CASSEQGANYGYTF. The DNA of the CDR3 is TGTGCCAGCAGCGAACAGGGAGCTAACTATGGCTACACCTTC. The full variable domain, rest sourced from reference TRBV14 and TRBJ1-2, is EAGVTQFPSHSVIEKGQTVTLRCDPISGHDNLYWYRRVMGKEIKFLLHFVKESKQDESGMPNNRFLAERTGGTYSTLKVQPAELEDSGVYFCASSEQGANYGYTFGSGTRLTVV.

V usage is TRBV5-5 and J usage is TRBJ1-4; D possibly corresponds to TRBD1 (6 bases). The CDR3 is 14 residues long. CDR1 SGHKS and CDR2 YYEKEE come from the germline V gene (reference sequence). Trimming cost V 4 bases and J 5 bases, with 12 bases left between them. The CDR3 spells CASSLQGPNEKLFF. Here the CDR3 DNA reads TGTGCCAGCAGCCTACAGGGTCCCAATGAAAAACTGTTTTTT.

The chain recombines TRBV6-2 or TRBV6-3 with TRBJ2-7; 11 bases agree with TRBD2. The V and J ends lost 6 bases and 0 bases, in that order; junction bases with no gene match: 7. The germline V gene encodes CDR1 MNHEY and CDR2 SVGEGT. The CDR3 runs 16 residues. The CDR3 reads CASSSRLAGSSYEQYF. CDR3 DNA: TGTGCCAGCAGCTCCAGACTAGCGGGGAGCTCCTACGAGCAGTACTTC.

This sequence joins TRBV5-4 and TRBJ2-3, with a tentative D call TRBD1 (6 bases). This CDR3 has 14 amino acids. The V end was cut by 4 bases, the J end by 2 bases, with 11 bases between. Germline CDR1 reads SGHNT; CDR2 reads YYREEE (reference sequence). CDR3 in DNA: TGTGCCAGCAGCCTGACAGGTGTCACAGATACGCAGTATTTT. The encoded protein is CASSLTGVTDTQYF. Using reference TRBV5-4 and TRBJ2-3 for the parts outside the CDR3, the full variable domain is ETGVTQSPTHLIKTRGQQVTLRCSSQSGHNTVSWYQQALGQGPQFIFQYYREEENGRGNFPPRFSGLQFPNYSSELNVNALELDDSALYLCASSLTGVTDTQYFGPGTRLTVL.

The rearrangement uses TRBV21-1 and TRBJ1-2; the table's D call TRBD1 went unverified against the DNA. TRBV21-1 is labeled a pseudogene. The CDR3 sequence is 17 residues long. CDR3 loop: CASSPAQGRRANYGYTF. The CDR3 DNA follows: TGTGCCAGCAGCCCGGCCCAGGGGAGAAGGGCTAACTATGGCTACACCTTC.

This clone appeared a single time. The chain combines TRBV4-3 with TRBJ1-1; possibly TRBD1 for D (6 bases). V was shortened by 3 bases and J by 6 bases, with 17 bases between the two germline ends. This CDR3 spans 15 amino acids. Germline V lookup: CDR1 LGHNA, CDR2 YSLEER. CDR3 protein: CASSQQQGVGAEAFF. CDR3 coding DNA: TGCGCCAGCAGCCAGCAACAGGGCGTTGGGGCTGAAGCTTTCTTT.

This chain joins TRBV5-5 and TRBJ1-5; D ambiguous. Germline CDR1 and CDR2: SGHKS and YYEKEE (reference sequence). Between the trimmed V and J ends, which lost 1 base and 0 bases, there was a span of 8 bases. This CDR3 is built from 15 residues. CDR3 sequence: CASSLSLYSNQPQHF. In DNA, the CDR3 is TGTGCCAGCAGCTTGTCCCTGTATAGCAATCAGCCCCAGCATTTT.

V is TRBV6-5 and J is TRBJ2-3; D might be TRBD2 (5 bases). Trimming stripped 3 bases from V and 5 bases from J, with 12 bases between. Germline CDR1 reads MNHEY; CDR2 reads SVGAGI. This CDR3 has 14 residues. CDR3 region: CASSYREGLDTQYF. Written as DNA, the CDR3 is TGTGCCAGCAGTTATCGCGAGGGATTAGATACGCAGTATTTT.

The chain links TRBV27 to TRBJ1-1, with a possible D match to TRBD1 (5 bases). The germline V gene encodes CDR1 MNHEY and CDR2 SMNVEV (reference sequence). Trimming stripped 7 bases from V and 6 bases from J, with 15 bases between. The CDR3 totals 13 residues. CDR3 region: CASIGEVASEAFF. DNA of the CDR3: TGTGCCAGCATAGGGGAGGTCGCGTCTGAAGCTTTCTTT.

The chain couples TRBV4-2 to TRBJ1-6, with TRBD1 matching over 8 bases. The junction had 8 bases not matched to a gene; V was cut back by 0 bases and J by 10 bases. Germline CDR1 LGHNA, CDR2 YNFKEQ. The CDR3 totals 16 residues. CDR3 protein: CASSQERTGNESPLHF. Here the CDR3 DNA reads TGTGCCAGCAGCCAAGAACGGACAGGGAACGAATCACCCCTCCACTTT.

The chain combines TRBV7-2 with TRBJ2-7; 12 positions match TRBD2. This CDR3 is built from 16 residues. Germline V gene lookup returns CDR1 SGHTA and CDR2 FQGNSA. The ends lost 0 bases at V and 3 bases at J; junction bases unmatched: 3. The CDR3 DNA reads TGTGCCAGCAGCTTAGCCGGACTAGCGGGGTTCTACGAGCAGTACTTC. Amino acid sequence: CASSLAGLAGFYEQYF.

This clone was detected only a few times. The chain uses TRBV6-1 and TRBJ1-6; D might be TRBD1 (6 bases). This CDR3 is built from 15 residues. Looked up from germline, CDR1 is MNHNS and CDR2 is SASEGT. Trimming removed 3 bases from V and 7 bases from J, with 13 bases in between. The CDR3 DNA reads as TGTGCCAGCAGTGACGCCCGGACAGCAAATTCACCCCTCCACTTT. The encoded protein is CASSDARTANSPLHF.

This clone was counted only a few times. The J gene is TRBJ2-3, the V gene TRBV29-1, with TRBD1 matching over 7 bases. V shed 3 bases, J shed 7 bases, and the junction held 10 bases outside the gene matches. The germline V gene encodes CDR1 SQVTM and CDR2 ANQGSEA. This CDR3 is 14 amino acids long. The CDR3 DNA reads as TGCAGCGTTGAGCTATTCCGGGACAGATATACGCAGTATTTT. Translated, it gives CSVELFRDRYTQYF.

The CDR3 protein is CASSYQLAPSYEQYF. CDR3 DNA: TGTGCCAGCAGCTACCAACTCGCACCCTCCTACGAGCAGTACTTC. This sequence joins TRBV11-1 and TRBJ2-7; D remains ambiguous. The CDR3 has 15 residues. The germline V gene has CDR1 SGHAT and CDR2 FQDESV (reference sequence). The V end lost 4 bases, the J end lost 0 bases, and 13 bases lay between the germline ends.

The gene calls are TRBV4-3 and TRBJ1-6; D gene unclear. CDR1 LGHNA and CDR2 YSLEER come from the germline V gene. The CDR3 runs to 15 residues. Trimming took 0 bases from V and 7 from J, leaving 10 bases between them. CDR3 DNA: TGCGCCAGCAGCCAAGATTTCCCCCTAAATTCACCCCTCCACTTT. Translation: CASSQDFPLNSPLHF.

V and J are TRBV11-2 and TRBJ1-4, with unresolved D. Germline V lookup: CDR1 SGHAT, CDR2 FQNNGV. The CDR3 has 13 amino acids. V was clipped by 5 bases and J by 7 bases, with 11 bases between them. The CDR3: CASSQGGFEKLFF. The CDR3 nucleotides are TGTGCCAGCAGCCAAGGCGGTTTTGAAAAACTGTTTTTT.

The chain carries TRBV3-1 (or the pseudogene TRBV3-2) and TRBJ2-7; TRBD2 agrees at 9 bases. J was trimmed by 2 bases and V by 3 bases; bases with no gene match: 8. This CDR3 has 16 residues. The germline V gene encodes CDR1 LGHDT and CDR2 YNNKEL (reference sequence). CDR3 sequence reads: CASSQGLASLPYEQYF. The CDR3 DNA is TGTGCCAGCAGCCAGGGACTAGCTTCCCTACCCTACGAGCAGTACTTC.

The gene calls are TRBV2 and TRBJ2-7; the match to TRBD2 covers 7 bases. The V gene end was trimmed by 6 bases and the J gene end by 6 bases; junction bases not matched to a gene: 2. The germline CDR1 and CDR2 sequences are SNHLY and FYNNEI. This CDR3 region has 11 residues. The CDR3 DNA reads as TGTGCCAGCAGCCGCGGGGGCGAGCAGTACTTC. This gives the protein CASSRGGEQYF.

The CDR3 coding sequence is TGCGCCAGCAGCTGGGGAACAGGGGGCTTCGACACTGAAGCTTTCTTT. As protein: CASSWGTGGFDTEAFF. The chain links TRBV5-1 to TRBJ1-1; 9 nucleotides align to TRBD1. The CDR3 sequence is 16 residues long. Trimming took 3 bases from V and 3 from J; bases not matched to a gene: 9. The V gene's germline CDR1 is SGHRS and CDR2 YFSETQ.

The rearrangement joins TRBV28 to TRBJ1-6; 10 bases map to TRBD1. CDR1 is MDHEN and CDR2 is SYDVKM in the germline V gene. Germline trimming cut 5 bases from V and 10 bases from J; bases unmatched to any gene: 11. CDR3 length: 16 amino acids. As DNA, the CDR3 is TGTGCCAGCAGTGTAACCGGGACAGGGGAGTACTCACCCCTCCACTTT. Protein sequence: CASSVTGTGEYSPLHF.

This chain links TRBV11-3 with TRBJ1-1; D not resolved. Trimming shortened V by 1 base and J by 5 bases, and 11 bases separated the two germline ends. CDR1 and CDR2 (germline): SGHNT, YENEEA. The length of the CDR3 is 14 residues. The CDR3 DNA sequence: TGTGCCAGCAGCTTAGTTCCGGCGAGGACTGAAGCTTTCTTT. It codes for CASSLVPARTEAFF.